The 10 T cell receptor beta chains below all came from one sample that was sequenced in a study of blood T cell repertoires in COVID-19. Profiled with immunoSEQ multiplex PCR; TCRdb holds only in-frame clones, not every one. The top ten clones hold 2.6% of a sample with over 250,000 clones, about 92% of them seen once. Sequenced: PBMCs or T cells enriched from blood (not recorded which). The receptors derive from a man aged 60-69 years who had recovered from COVID-19.

With respect to this clone: The same CDR3 is also encoded by other DNA sequences in this sample. The V and J genes are TRBV7-9 and TRBJ1-5; D gene uncertain. Germline V CDR1 and CDR2: SEHNR, FQNEAQ (reference sequence). V dropped 1 base and J dropped 4 bases, with 8 bases sitting between them. The CDR3 extends over 14 amino acids. The CDR3 DNA reads TGTGCCAGCAGCTTAGTCGGAGGGAATCAGCCCCAGCATTTT. Its translation: CASSLVGGNQPQHF.

The chain combines TRBV28 with TRBJ1-5, with a tentative D call TRBD1 (5 bases). This CDR3 has 14 amino acids. Germline V gene lookup returns CDR1 MDHEN and CDR2 SYDVKM. V lost 4 bases and J 7 bases, leaving 14 bases between the germline ends. The CDR3 nucleotides are TGTGCCAGCAGTTCTTGGGACTTTATCCAGCCCCAGCATTTT. Residues: CASSSWDFIQPQHF.

The gene calls are TRBV29-1 and TRBJ1-1; D call uncertain. V shed 5 bases and J shed 1 base, with 11 bases lying between them. Per germline, CDR1 SQVTM and CDR2 ANQGSEA. The CDR3 contains 13 residues. Written as DNA, the CDR3 is TGCAGCGTTCGTCCCCCTCCGAACACTGAAGCTTTCTTT. Its translation is CSVRPPPNTEAFF.

The gene calls are TRBV10-3 and TRBJ1-3; the D gene is possibly TRBD1 (6 bases). CDR1 is ENHRY, CDR2 SYGVKD, per germline. The CDR3 sequence is 14 residues long. The V and J ends lost 6 bases and 0 bases respectively, with 9 bases between them. This CDR3 is CAIRRTDSGNTIYF. The CDR3 bases are TGTGCCATCAGAAGGACAGACTCTGGAAACACCATATATTTT.

This chain joins TRBV7-2 and TRBJ1-2; TRBD1 matches 7 bases. The CDR3 length is 14 residues. Germline V gives CDR1 SGHTA, CDR2 FQGNSA. The J segment lost 6 bases and the V segment lost 3 bases, leaving 7 bases of the junction unmatched. This chain's CDR3 is CASSFTRTGNGYTF. The CDR3 DNA sequence: TGTGCCAGCAGCTTTACACGGACAGGAAATGGCTACACCTTC.

Only one count was recorded for this clone. This chain joins TRBV7-3 and TRBJ2-2; the match to TRBD1 covers 7 bases. Losses at the gene ends were 5 bases for V and 5 bases for J; bases not matched to a gene: 8. The CDR3 runs to 15 residues. Per the germline V gene, CDR1 is SGHTA and CDR2 is FQGTGA. The CDR3 loop is CASSPGRGRTGELFF. CDR3 DNA: TGTGCCAGCAGCCCTGGAAGGGGGCGGACCGGGGAGCTGTTTTTT.

The gene calls are TRBV6-6 and TRBJ2-3; D unresolved. V lost 1 base to trimming and J lost 2 bases, with 4 bases between them. The germline V gene has CDR1 MNHNY and CDR2 SVGAGI (reference sequence). The length of the CDR3 is 13 residues. The CDR3 is CASSYFSTDTQYF. CDR3 sequence (DNA): TGTGCCAGCAGTTACTTCTCCACAGATACGCAGTATTTT.

This clone was picked up many times. V usage is TRBV27 and J usage is TRBJ2-5; 8 positions agree with TRBD2. Germline V gene lookup returns CDR1 MNHEY and CDR2 SMNVEV (reference sequence). The CDR3 runs 15 residues. Trimming at V came to 4 bases and at J to 3 bases, leaving 7 bases not matched to a gene. In DNA, the CDR3 is TGTGCCAGCAGTTCACAGACTAGCGCGAAAGAGACCCAGTACTTC. The encoded protein is CASSSQTSAKETQYF.

CDR3 in DNA: TGTGCCAGCAGCTTCGTAGCGGGGGCTGCCAATGAGCAGTTCTTC. Translated: CASSFVAGAANEQFF. This sequence joins TRBV7-3 and TRBJ2-1; 9 positions match TRBD2. Looked up from germline, CDR1 is SGHTA and CDR2 is FQGTGA. This CDR3 comprises 15 residues. V shed 3 bases, J shed 6 bases, and the junction held 6 bases outside the gene matches.

The rearrangement joins TRBV19 to TRBJ2-1, with TRBD1 as a possible D gene (9 bases). Germline CDR1 reads LNHDA; CDR2 reads SQIVND (reference sequence). V was clipped by 8 bases and J by 0 bases, with 23 bases between them. The CDR3 has 18 amino acids. DNA for the CDR3: TGTGCCAGTCGAAGAGGGGTAGCGGGACAGGGCTCCTACAATGAGCAGTTCTTC. Protein sequence: CASRRGVAGQGSYNEQFF.